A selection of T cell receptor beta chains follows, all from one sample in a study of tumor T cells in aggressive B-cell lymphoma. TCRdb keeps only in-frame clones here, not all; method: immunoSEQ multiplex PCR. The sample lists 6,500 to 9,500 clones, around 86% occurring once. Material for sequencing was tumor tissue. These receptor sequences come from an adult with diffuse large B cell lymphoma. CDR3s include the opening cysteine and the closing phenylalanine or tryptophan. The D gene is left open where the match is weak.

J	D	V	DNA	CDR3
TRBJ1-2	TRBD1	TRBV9	TGTGCCAGCAGCGGATGGACAGGGAGTTATGGCTACACCTTC	CASSGWTGSYGYTF
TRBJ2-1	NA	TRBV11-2	TGTGCCAGCAGCTTAGTGGCCTCCTACAATGAGCAGTTCTTC	CASSLVASYNEQFF
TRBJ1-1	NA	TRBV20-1	TGCAGTGCCAACTACAGGGAAATGGCTTTCTTT	CSANYREMAFF
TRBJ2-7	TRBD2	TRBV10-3	TGTGCCATCAGTGGCGGGAGTTACGAGCAGTACTTC	CAISGGSYEQYF
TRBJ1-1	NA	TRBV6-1	TGTGCCAGCATTTTCAGGTCTGAAGCTTTCTTT	CASIFRSEAFF
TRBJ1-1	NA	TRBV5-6	TGTGCCAGCAGCTTCGGGGGGACTGAAGCTTTCTTT	CASSFGGTEAFF
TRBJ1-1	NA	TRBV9	TGTGCCAGCAGCGTAGTAGCCCACGGGAGGGGTCTAAACACTGAAGCTTTCTTT	CASSVVAHGRGLNTEAFF
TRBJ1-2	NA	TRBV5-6	TGTGCCAGCAGCTTGGCAGGGAAGTATGGCTACACCTTC	CASSLAGKYGYTF
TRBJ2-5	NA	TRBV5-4	TGTGCCAGCAGTACTCTGGAGAACGAGAAGCGAGAGACCCAGTACTTC	CASSTLENEKRETQYF
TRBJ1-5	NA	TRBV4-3	TGCGCCAGCAGCCAAGTGAGGGCACTTAGCAATCAGCCCCAGCATTTT	CASSQVRALSNQPQHF
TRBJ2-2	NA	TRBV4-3	TGCGCCAGCAGCCAATTCACGGCGCAGGCGAACACCGGGGAGCTGTTTTTT	CASSQFTAQANTGELFF
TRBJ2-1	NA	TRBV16	TGTGCCAGCAGCCATAGTACTAGCCCCAATGAGCAGTTCTTC	CASSHSTSPNEQFF
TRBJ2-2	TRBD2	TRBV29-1	TGCAGCGGTCTGACTAGCGCCGCGAACACCGGGGAGCTGTTTTTT	CSGLTSAANTGELFF
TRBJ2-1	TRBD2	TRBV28	TGTGCCAGCAGTTTGACAGCGGGGAGACCATACAATGAGCAGTTCTTC	CASSLTAGRPYNEQFF
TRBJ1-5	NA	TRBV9	TGTGCCAGCAGCCTAGGGACACATAGCAATCAGCCCCAGCATTTT	CASSLGTHSNQPQHF
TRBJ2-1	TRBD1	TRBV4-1	TGCGCCAGCAGCCAAGAAGTTTCGGGACAGGAGGTCTTC	CASSQEVSGQEVF
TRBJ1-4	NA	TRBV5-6	TGTGCCAGCAGCTTGTTAGCAGGGGCTAATGAAAAACTGTTTTTT	CASSLLAGANEKLFF
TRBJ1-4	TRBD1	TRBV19	TGTGCCAGTAGTTACTCAGGGGGCACTAATGAAAAACTGTTTTTT	CASSYSGGTNEKLFF
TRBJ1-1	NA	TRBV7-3	TGTGCCAGCAGCCCTCACAGGGAAAGGGGCACTGAAGCTTTCTTT	CASSPHRERGTEAFF
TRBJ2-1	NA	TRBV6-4	TGTGCCAGCAGTGCCACTCGTGGGCAGCTAAATGAGCAGTTCTTC	CASSATRGQLNEQFF
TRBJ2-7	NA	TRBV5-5	TGTGCCAGCAGCTTGGTTAGGGCGGGGAACGAGCAGTACTTC	CASSLVRAGNEQYF
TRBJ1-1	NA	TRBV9	TGTGCCAGCGCCACAGGGTTCGGGACTGAAGCTTTCTTT	CASATGFGTEAFF
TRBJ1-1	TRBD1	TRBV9	TGTGCCAGCACGACAGGGTGGAAGGTGAACACTGAAGCTTTCTTT	CASTTGWKVNTEAFF
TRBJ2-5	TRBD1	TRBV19	TGTGCCAGTAGTCCTAGTAGGGACAGGGTCGGAGCAGAGACCCAGTACTTC	CASSPSRDRVGAETQYF
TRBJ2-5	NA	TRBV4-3	TGCGCCAGCAGCCAAGAGAGGGCGGCGGGAGAGACCCAGTACTTC	CASSQERAAGETQYF
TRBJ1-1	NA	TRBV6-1	TGTGCCAGCAGTGAAGTGGGGGGAGCGACTGAAGCTTTCTTT	CASSEVGGATEAFF
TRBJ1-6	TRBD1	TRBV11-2	TGTGCCAGCAGCCCATCGGGACAGTCCGCTTCACCCCTCCACTTT	CASSPSGQSASPLHF
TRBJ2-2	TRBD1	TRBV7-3	TGTGCCAGCAGCTTAGGACAGGGCAAGCACCCCGGGGAGCTGTTTTTT	CASSLGQGKHPGELFF